This T cell receptor beta chain originates from a study of cytomegalovirus exposure and HLA in healthy donors. Donors were drawn from the roughly 120-subject validation cohort, separate from the roughly 700-subject first cohort. The V and J ends lost 4 bases and 6 bases, in that order; junction bases with no gene match: 10. The germline gives CDR1 MNHEY, CDR2 SMNVEV (reference sequence). The CDR3 loop spans 15 amino acids. TCRdb keeps only in-frame clones here, not all; method: immunoSEQ multiplex PCR. The table has tens of thousands of clones, approximately 90% seen once; the top ten hold over 0.95%. A word on this clone: Its antigen is unknown.

Study outcomes and limitations: Subsequent analysis of the 120 or so validation repertoires found a tendency for first-cohort TCR clusters to co-occur. Accounts indicate the classifier identified cytomegalovirus status with strong specificity and sensitivity.

Material: PBMCs. The V gene is TRBV27, the J gene TRBJ2-7; 9 bases agree with TRBD1. The clonotype originates from a man younger than 35 in good health and CMV-seronegative. The CDR3 sequence: CASSSNRGRVGEQYF. CDR3 sequence (DNA): TGTGCCAGCAGTTCGAACAGGGGGCGCGTGGGCGAGCAGTACTTC.